These T cell receptor beta chains were read from a single sample in a study of T cell responses to AZD1222 COVID-19 vaccine. TCRdb's table, derived via immunoSEQ multiplex PCR, lists solely in-frame clones and lacks some. This sample has about 190,000 clones, with roughly 92% found just once. The sample consisted of peripheral blood, taken on day 0 of AZD1222 vaccination. These receptors were obtained from an adult in good health. The CDR3 runs from the conserved cysteine through the conserved F or W. The order of the fields is D gene, clone size, V gene, J gene, CDR3 protein, CDR3 DNA. The D gene is left open where the match is weak. Clone size, where shown, is once, few, many, or a class for clones that have expanded.

d_gene: NA; abundance: NA; v_gene: TRBV27; j_gene: TRBJ1-5; CDR3aa: CASRPTGYSNQPQHF; CDR3nt: TGTGCCAGCAGGCCGACAGGTTATAGCAATCAGCCCCAGCATTTT
d_gene: NA; abundance: NA; v_gene: TRBV5-1; j_gene: TRBJ1-1; CDR3aa: CASSTEFMNTEAFF; CDR3nt: TGCGCCAGCAGTACAGAGTTCATGAACACTGAAGCTTTCTTT
d_gene: NA; abundance: NA; v_gene: TRBV6-6; j_gene: TRBJ1-1; CDR3aa: CASGGWPMNTEAFF; CDR3nt: TGTGCCAGCGGAGGGTGGCCGATGAACACTGAAGCTTTCTTT
d_gene: NA; abundance: NA; v_gene: TRBV5-1; j_gene: TRBJ1-5; CDR3aa: CASRLNPAGHQPQHF; CDR3nt: TGCGCCAGCAGACTCAATCCTGCGGGGCATCAGCCCCAGCATTTT
d_gene: NA; abundance: NA; v_gene: TRBV29-1; j_gene: TRBJ1-1; CDR3aa: CSVGYDGPTEAFF; CDR3nt: TGCAGCGTTGGATATGATGGGCCCACTGAAGCTTTCTTT
d_gene: NA; abundance: NA; v_gene: TRBV19; j_gene: TRBJ1-2; CDR3aa: CASSKIGALNYGYTF; CDR3nt: TGTGCCAGTAGTAAAATAGGCGCACTAAACTATGGCTACACCTTC
d_gene: NA; abundance: NA; v_gene: TRBV6-5; j_gene: TRBJ1-4; CDR3aa: CASSFEGASNEKLFF; CDR3nt: TGTGCCAGCAGTTTCGAGGGCGCTAGTAATGAAAAACTGTTTTTT
d_gene: NA; abundance: NA; v_gene: TRBV27; j_gene: TRBJ2-1; CDR3aa: CASSLAASAYNEQFF; CDR3nt: TGTGCCAGCTCTTTGGCGGCTTCGGCCTACAATGAGCAGTTCTTC
d_gene: NA; abundance: once; v_gene: TRBV27; j_gene: TRBJ1-2; CDR3aa: CASSLGFGGTYGYTF; CDR3nt: TGTGCCAGCAGTTTAGGCTTTGGTGGGACCTATGGCTACACCTTC
d_gene: TRBD1; abundance: NA; v_gene: TRBV27; j_gene: TRBJ1-1; CDR3aa: CASSPWTGMNTEAFF; CDR3nt: TGTGCCAGCAGTCCATGGACAGGGATGAACACTGAAGCTTTCTTT
d_gene: TRBD1; abundance: NA; v_gene: TRBV6-6; j_gene: TRBJ2-7; CDR3aa: CASSYGTGSGYEQYF; CDR3nt: TGTGCCAGCAGTTACGGGACAGGGTCCGGATACGAGCAGTACTTC
d_gene: NA; abundance: once; v_gene: TRBV7-2; j_gene: TRBJ1-6; CDR3aa: CASSLMTSPLHF; CDR3nt: TGTGCCAGCAGTCTAATGACTTCACCCCTCCACTTT
d_gene: NA; abundance: NA; v_gene: TRBV5-6; j_gene: TRBJ1-2; CDR3aa: CASSHPSSGGYGYTF; CDR3nt: TGTGCCAGCAGCCACCCATCATCTGGGGGGTACGGCTACACCTTC
d_gene: NA; abundance: NA; v_gene: TRBV6-5; j_gene: TRBJ2-3; CDR3aa: CASGRPDTQYF; CDR3nt: TGTGCCAGCGGACGCCCAGATACGCAGTATTTT
d_gene: NA; abundance: NA; v_gene: TRBV6-6; j_gene: TRBJ1-4; CDR3aa: CASSFRLTNEKLFF; CDR3nt: TGTGCCAGCAGTTTCAGGCTAACTAATGAAAAACTGTTTTTT
d_gene: TRBD1; abundance: NA; v_gene: TRBV18; j_gene: TRBJ1-1; CDR3aa: CASSPPGGRTEAFF; CDR3nt: TGTGCCAGCTCACCACCAGGGGGCCGCACTGAAGCTTTCTTT
d_gene: TRBD2; abundance: few; v_gene: TRBV19; j_gene: TRBJ2-7; CDR3aa: CASSILAGAYEQYF; CDR3nt: TGTGCCAGTAGTATACTAGCGGGGGCGTACGAGCAGTACTTC
d_gene: NA; abundance: once; v_gene: TRBV19; j_gene: TRBJ1-5; CDR3aa: CASTTDTGYSNQPQHF; CDR3nt: TGTGCCAGTACAACGGACACCGGTTATAGCAATCAGCCCCAGCATTTT
d_gene: NA; abundance: once; v_gene: TRBV28; j_gene: TRBJ2-3; CDR3aa: CASTLGDRSTDTQYF; CDR3nt: TGTGCCAGCACCCTTGGAGACAGGAGCACAGATACGCAGTATTTT
d_gene: TRBD1; abundance: NA; v_gene: TRBV29-1; j_gene: TRBJ1-1; CDR3aa: CSVEALGRGLPEAFF; CDR3nt: TGCAGCGTTGAAGCTTTAGGCAGGGGGCTCCCTGAAGCTTTCTTT
d_gene: NA; abundance: once; v_gene: TRBV27; j_gene: TRBJ1-5; CDR3aa: CASSFGADSNQPQHF; CDR3nt: TGTGCCAGCAGTTTCGGAGCTGATAGCAATCAGCCCCAGCATTTT
d_gene: NA; abundance: NA; v_gene: TRBV10-3; j_gene: TRBJ2-7; CDR3aa: CAISASNDEQYF; CDR3nt: TGTGCCATCAGTGCTTCGAACGACGAGCAGTACTTC
d_gene: NA; abundance: NA; v_gene: TRBV25-1; j_gene: TRBJ1-2; CDR3aa: CASSEAGQDYGYTF; CDR3nt: TGTGCCAGCAGTGAGGCTGGCCAGGACTATGGCTACACCTTC
d_gene: NA; abundance: NA; v_gene: TRBV11-2; j_gene: TRBJ1-2; CDR3aa: CASSLAYTGAGTF; CDR3nt: TGTGCCAGCAGCTTAGCATATACTGGGGCTGGCACCTTC
d_gene: TRBD1; abundance: NA; v_gene: TRBV6-2/TRBV6-3; j_gene: TRBJ2-3; CDR3aa: CASSSGQTSTDTQYF; CDR3nt: TGTGCCAGCAGTTCGGGACAGACGAGCACAGATACGCAGTATTTT
d_gene: TRBD1; abundance: NA; v_gene: TRBV19; j_gene: TRBJ1-1; CDR3aa: CATYRGNTEAFF; CDR3nt: TGTGCCACATACAGGGGAAACACTGAAGCTTTCTTT
d_gene: NA; abundance: NA; v_gene: TRBV10-3; j_gene: TRBJ1-2; CDR3aa: CAITEKEIHGYTF; CDR3nt: TGTGCCATCACCGAGAAGGAGATTCATGGCTACACCTTC
d_gene: TRBD1; abundance: NA; v_gene: TRBV7-9; j_gene: TRBJ1-2; CDR3aa: CASSLGQGNYGYTF; CDR3nt: TGTGCCAGCAGCTTAGGACAGGGGAACTATGGCTACACCTTC
d_gene: TRBD1; abundance: NA; v_gene: TRBV9; j_gene: TRBJ1-3; CDR3aa: CASNTGGDGNTIYF; CDR3nt: TGTGCCAGCAATACAGGGGGAGATGGAAACACCATATATTTT
d_gene: TRBD2; abundance: NA; v_gene: TRBV19; j_gene: TRBJ2-7; CDR3aa: CASSASGGPYEQYF; CDR3nt: TGTGCCAGTAGTGCTAGCGGGGGCCCCTACGAGCAGTACTTC
d_gene: NA; abundance: NA; v_gene: TRBV6-5; j_gene: TRBJ1-1; CDR3aa: CASSYQGRAPEAFF; CDR3nt: TGTGCCAGCAGTTACCAAGGCAGGGCCCCTGAAGCTTTCTTT
d_gene: TRBD1; abundance: NA; v_gene: TRBV28; j_gene: TRBJ2-1; CDR3aa: CASSPDRDYNEQFF; CDR3nt: TGTGCCAGCAGCCCCGACAGGGACTACAATGAGCAGTTCTTC
d_gene: NA; abundance: NA; v_gene: TRBV3-1/TRBV3-2; j_gene: TRBJ1-1; CDR3aa: CASSQVGGSTEAFF; CDR3nt: TGTGCCAGCAGCCAAGTTGGCGGGAGCACTGAAGCTTTCTTT
d_gene: NA; abundance: NA; v_gene: TRBV5-1; j_gene: TRBJ2-7; CDR3aa: CASSFSSYEQYF; CDR3nt: TGCGCCAGCAGCTTCTCCTCCTACGAGCAGTACTTC
d_gene: NA; abundance: NA; v_gene: TRBV27; j_gene: TRBJ1-4; CDR3aa: CASSMAGIGTNEKLFF; CDR3nt: TGTGCCAGCAGTATGGCCGGGATCGGAACTAATGAAAAACTGTTTTTT
d_gene: NA; abundance: NA; v_gene: TRBV4-1; j_gene: TRBJ1-1; CDR3aa: CASSPGASTGYTEAFF; CDR3nt: TGCGCCAGCAGCCCAGGCGCATCTACAGGGTACACTGAAGCTTTCTTT
d_gene: NA; abundance: NA; v_gene: TRBV12-5; j_gene: TRBJ1-2; CDR3aa: CASGRGDTANYGYTF; CDR3nt: TGTGCTAGTGGCCGGGGGGACACAGCTAACTATGGCTACACCTTC
d_gene: NA; abundance: NA; v_gene: TRBV5-1; j_gene: TRBJ2-7; CDR3aa: CASSSLGGPLYEQYF; CDR3nt: TGCGCCAGCAGCAGCCTAGGAGGGCCACTCTACGAGCAGTACTTC
d_gene: TRBD1; abundance: NA; v_gene: TRBV18; j_gene: TRBJ1-6; CDR3aa: CASSPPEDRYNSPLHF; CDR3nt: TGTGCCAGCTCACCACCAGAGGACAGGTATAATTCACCCCTCCACTTT
d_gene: NA; abundance: NA; v_gene: TRBV4-1; j_gene: TRBJ1-6; CDR3aa: CASSQEFSGTQLYYNSPLHF; CDR3nt: TGCGCCAGCAGCCAAGAATTTTCCGGGACACAGCTATACTATAATTCACCCCTCCACTTT
d_gene: TRBD1; abundance: NA; v_gene: TRBV6-5; j_gene: TRBJ1-6; CDR3aa: CASRTTGVDSPLHF; CDR3nt: TGTGCCAGCAGGACGACAGGGGTTGATTCACCCCTCCACTTT
d_gene: TRBD2; abundance: NA; v_gene: TRBV7-3; j_gene: TRBJ2-1; CDR3aa: CASSLLAGGHNNEQFF; CDR3nt: TGTGCCAGCAGCTTACTAGCGGGGGGGCACAACAATGAGCAGTTCTTC
d_gene: NA; abundance: NA; v_gene: TRBV19; j_gene: TRBJ1-5; CDR3aa: CASSIPARGAGQPQHF; CDR3nt: TGTGCCAGTAGTATCCCCGCCCGGGGGGCAGGGCAGCCCCAGCATTTT
d_gene: TRBD1; abundance: once; v_gene: TRBV6-1; j_gene: TRBJ1-1; CDR3aa: CASSEAHRGNTEAFF; CDR3nt: TGTGCCAGCAGTGAAGCCCACAGGGGGAACACTGAAGCTTTCTTT
d_gene: NA; abundance: NA; v_gene: TRBV5-1; j_gene: TRBJ1-1; CDR3aa: CASSLPPGARNTEAFF; CDR3nt: TGCGCCAGCAGCTTGCCGCCAGGGGCGCGGAACACTGAAGCTTTCTTT
d_gene: TRBD1; abundance: NA; v_gene: TRBV28; j_gene: TRBJ2-7; CDR3aa: CASRSTGGNSYEQYF; CDR3nt: TGTGCCAGCAGATCTACAGGGGGCAACTCCTACGAGCAGTACTTC